This T cell receptor (beta chain) originates from a study of CD8 T cells in Susac syndrome. From blood CD8+ and CD4+ T cells, the TCR beta chain was sequenced. TEMRA cells were FACS-enriched, while CD8+ and CD4+ T cells were negatively isolated. In the case of this clonotype: The antigen is undetermined.

Random hexamers served to reverse transcribe roughly 0.45 to 1 ug RNA. The CDR3 of TCR beta was amplified by immunoSEQ multiplex PCR across 54 Vbeta and 13 Jbeta. MiXCR, applied by TCRdb to the immunoSEQ multiplex PCR reads, yields one record per CDR3 protein. The repertoire holds about 240,000 distinct CDR3 sequences, with 90% to 96% as singletons. The CDR3 spans 13 residues. V dropped 8 bases and J dropped 12; count of bases not matched to a gene: 10. The germline V gene encodes CDR1 SNHLY and CDR2 FYNNEI. Broader study findings: The study recognized that the number of individuals in its TCR sequencing and HLA analysis was relatively small.

This receptor was identified in a human donor with Susac syndrome. The sample taken for sequencing was CD4+ T cells from PBMCs. The chain employs TRBV2 and TRBJ2-7; 13 nucleotides agree with TRBD2. CDR3 DNA sequence: TGTGCCAGCCGGACTAGCGGGAGCCGGGTTGCGTACTTC. Translating it yields CASRTSGSRVAYF. The full variable domain, in which reference TRBV2 and TRBJ2-7 provide the parts outside the CDR3, is EPEVTQTPSHQVTQMGQEVILRCVPISNHLYFYWYRQILGQKVEFLVSFYNNEISEKSEIFDDQFSVERPDGSNFTLKIRSTKLEDSAMYFCASRTSGSRVAYFGPGTRLTVT.